A single sample is the source of the 21 T cell receptor beta chains below, sequenced in a study of PD-1 blockade in mismatch repair-deficient tumors. The repertoire was sequenced with immunoSEQ multiplex PCR; TCRdb's copy has only in-frame clones and lacks some. This sample yields around 39,000 clones, of which around four fifths are seen a single time; under 1.2% belongs to the top ten. Sequenced here: PBMCs, sampled roughly 40 weeks after starting pembrolizumab. The receptor set was obtained from an adult with mismatch repair-deficient cancer.

V and J are TRBV6-5 and TRBJ2-7; 7 nucleotides line up with TRBD1. Germline CDR1 and CDR2: MNHEY and SVGAGI. The trim removed 5 bases at V and 6 bases at J, leaving 7 bases unmatched. This CDR3 has 13 residues. DNA of the CDR3: TGTGCCAGCAGTATACGCTGGGACAGCGAGCAGTACTTC. Its translation: CASSIRWDSEQYF.

V and J are TRBV7-9 and TRBJ2-5; 8 bases agree with TRBD1. The CDR3 runs to 15 residues. The V and J ends lost 5 bases and 4 bases, in that order; junction bases with no gene match: 9. CDR1 and CDR2 (germline): SEHNR, FQNEAQ (reference sequence). As DNA, the CDR3 is TGTGCCAGCAGCACCCAGACAGGGGTGGTAGAGACCCAGTACTTC. Its protein is CASSTQTGVVETQYF.

The chain has TRBV27 and TRBJ2-7; possible D gene TRBD2, 6 bases. The CDR3 has 14 residues. V was trimmed by 2 bases and J by 4 bases, leaving 12 bases between them. Germline CDR1 MNHEY, CDR2 SMNVEV (reference sequence). The CDR3 loop reads CASSLAGRWYEQYF. The CDR3 nucleotides are TGTGCCAGCAGTTTAGCCGGGAGATGGTACGAGCAGTACTTC.

This chain links TRBV28 with TRBJ1-1; 8 bases are a match to TRBD1. The CDR3 is made up of 14 amino acids. The germline V gene has CDR1 MDHEN and CDR2 SYDVKM. With V trimmed by 7 bases and J by 6 bases, 10 bases remained unmatched. CDR3 DNA sequence: TGTGCCAGCATCCTATACAGGGGGACGGCTGAAGCTTTCTTT. Protein product: CASILYRGTAEAFF.

The gene calls are TRBV27 and TRBJ2-2; maybe TRBD2 (6 bases). CDR1 is MNHEY, CDR2 SMNVEV, per germline (reference sequence). The CDR3 loop spans 16 amino acids. Trimming removed 3 bases from V and 5 bases from J, with 16 bases in between. CDR3 sequence reads: CASSFQTRSRTGELFF. The CDR3 DNA sequence: TGTGCCAGCAGTTTCCAGACTAGGTCCCGGACCGGGGAGCTGTTTTTT.

The chain employs TRBV10-3 and TRBJ2-5; TRBD1 matches at 9 bases. After removal of 3 bases from V and 5 bases from J, the junction contained 7 bases not matched to a gene. Germline values: CDR1 ENHRY, CDR2 SYGVKD. The CDR3 has 15 amino acids. This chain's CDR3 is CAISDSGTGSETQYF. The CDR3 DNA reads as TGTGCCATCAGTGATTCCGGGACAGGGTCGGAGACCCAGTACTTC.

V and J are TRBV7-6 and TRBJ2-1; D gene unclear. Germline V CDR1 and CDR2: SGHVS, FNYEAQ. CDR3 length equals 14 residues. V was pared by 2 bases and J by 5 bases, with 10 bases between. CDR3 loop: CASSLRGFNNEQFF. DNA of the CDR3: TGTGCCAGCAGCTTAAGAGGTTTTAACAATGAGCAGTTCTTC.

The chain is built from TRBV5-4 and TRBJ2-7; 10 nucleotides align to TRBD1. CDR1 is SGHNT, CDR2 YYREEE, per germline (reference sequence). The CDR3 totals 14 residues. J was trimmed by 2 bases and V by 4 bases; bases with no gene match: 3. CDR3 sequence: CASSTGQGAYEQYF. CDR3 in DNA: TGTGCCAGCAGCACCGGACAGGGGGCCTACGAGCAGTACTTC.

V and J are TRBV5-6 and TRBJ1-3; D is unclear. V was pared by 2 bases and J by 0 bases, with 12 bases between. The CDR3 is 16 amino acids. Germline V gene data show CDR1 as SGHDT and CDR2 as YYEEEE. CDR3 sequence: CASSFRREGSGNTIYF. CDR3 bases: TGTGCCAGCAGCTTTCGGAGGGAAGGCTCTGGAAACACCATATATTTT.

The chain combines TRBV28 with TRBJ2-1, with 9 bases lining up with TRBD2. Germline CDR1 and CDR2: MDHEN and SYDVKM. There are 16 residues in the CDR3. The J segment lost 4 bases and the V segment lost 2 bases, leaving 6 bases of the junction unmatched. The CDR3: CASSLPRTSVYNEQFF. CDR3 DNA sequence: TGTGCCAGCAGTTTACCTCGGACTAGCGTATACAATGAGCAGTTCTTC.

The CDR3 is CASSLYLQETQYF. CDR3 coding DNA: TGTGCCAGCAGTTTATATCTACAAGAGACCCAGTACTTC. J is TRBJ2-5 and V is TRBV27; D not resolved. Germline CDR1 and CDR2: MNHEY and SMNVEV (reference sequence). V was pared by 1 base and J by 2 bases, with 5 bases between. The CDR3 runs to 13 residues.

This sequence joins TRBV7-9 and TRBJ1-2, with 9 bases that match TRBD1. The CDR3 is 13 residues long. V lost 3 bases, J lost 4 bases, and 0 bases stayed unmatched. The germline V gene encodes CDR1 SEHNR and CDR2 FQNEAQ (reference sequence). The CDR3 nucleotides are TGTGCCAGCAGCTTGACAGGGGGCTATGGCTACACCTTC. Translated: CASSLTGGYGYTF.

The chain joins TRBV5-3 to TRBJ2-7; 10 bases line up with TRBD1. TRBV5-3 is an open reading frame whose function is uncertain. There are 16 residues in the CDR3. J was trimmed by 5 bases and V by 2 bases; bases with no gene match: 10. The CDR3 loop is CARSFFGQGEIDEQYF. The CDR3, as DNA: TGTGCCAGAAGCTTCTTCGGACAGGGGGAAATCGACGAGCAGTACTTC.

This sequence joins TRBV28 and TRBJ2-7; TRBD2 is a possible D gene (7 bases). Germline CDR1 reads MDHEN; CDR2 reads SYDVKM. The CDR3 loop spans 15 amino acids. The V end was cut by 5 bases, the J end by 3 bases, with 17 bases between. This CDR3 reads CASSPPGGPNYEQYF. The CDR3 DNA sequence: TGTGCCAGCAGTCCCCCCGGGGGGCCCAACTACGAGCAGTACTTC.

This rearrangement joins TRBV5-1 to TRBJ2-1; the match to TRBD2 covers 11 bases. With 4 bases clipped from V and 7 bases from J, the junction kept 4 bases outside the gene matches. CDR1 and CDR2 (germline): SGHRS, YFSETQ. The CDR3 is 14 amino acids. In nucleotides, the CDR3 is TGCGCCAGCAGCGCCGGGACTAGCGGAAATGAGCAGTTCTTC. It translates to CASSAGTSGNEQFF.

This sequence joins TRBV5-6 and TRBJ2-2; 7 bases are shared with TRBD1. Unmatched junction bases numbered 4, after V lost 0 bases and J lost 5 bases. This CDR3 region has 15 residues. The V gene's germline CDR1 is SGHDT and CDR2 YYEEEE. CDR3 nucleotide sequence: TGTGCCAGCAGCTTGGGACAGGGCTGGACCGGGGAGCTGTTTTTT. It codes for CASSLGQGWTGELFF.

The chain couples TRBV7-8 to TRBJ2-5; 8 positions agree with TRBD1. V lost 3 bases and J lost 6; bases outside the gene matches: 3. This CDR3 has 13 residues. CDR1 is SGHVS, CDR2 FQNEAQ, per germline. CDR3 DNA: TGTGCCAGCAGCTTGACAGGGGTACAGACCCAGTACTTC. This gives the protein CASSLTGVQTQYF.

The CDR3 here is CASSLGANVLTF. As DNA, the CDR3 is TGTGCCAGCAGTCTGGGGGCCAACGTCCTGACTTTC. The chain is built from TRBV25-1 and TRBJ2-6; no firm D call. V was shortened by 5 bases and J by 4 bases, with 3 bases between the two germline ends. The CDR3 covers 12 residues. Germline V gene lookup returns CDR1 MGHDK and CDR2 SYGVNS.

J is TRBJ1-1 and V is TRBV28, with D perhaps matching TRBD1 (5 bases). Germline CDR1 and CDR2: MDHEN and SYDVKM. The CDR3 runs to 16 residues. Trimming stripped 3 bases from V and 8 bases from J, with 22 bases between. CDR3 sequence: CASSLRRGGFGTEAFF. CDR3 in DNA: TGTGCCAGCAGTTTGAGGAGGGGCGGGTTCGGCACCGAAGCTTTCTTT.

This chain joins TRBV15 and TRBJ2-7, with TRBD2 identical over 9 bases. From germline, CDR1 is LNHNV and CDR2 YYDKDF (reference sequence). The V segment lost 0 bases and the J segment 1 base; nucleotides outside the gene matches: 4. The CDR3 is 16 residues long. The CDR3 here is CATSRDGSGGSYEQYF. As DNA, the CDR3 is TGTGCCACCAGCAGAGATGGTAGCGGGGGTTCCTACGAGCAGTACTTC.

This chain connects TRBV28 to TRBJ1-1; D is undetermined. CDR1 MDHEN and CDR2 SYDVKM come from the germline V gene. The CDR3 has 14 residues. V was clipped by 4 bases and J by 5 bases, with 14 bases between them. CDR3 DNA: TGTGCCAGCAGTTCCCTCGAGGAACTAACTGAAGCTTTCTTT. Translating gives CASSSLEELTEAFF.